The 29 T cell receptor beta chains presented below share a single source sample, sequenced in a study of immune evolution from preneoplasia to lung adenocarcinoma. Generated by immunoSEQ multiplex PCR, the TCRdb table keeps only in-frame clones and is missing some. The sample lists thousands of clones; roughly three quarters were seen once. Sequencing used FFPE adjacent normal lung tissue. These receptors all stem from a person aged 60 to 85 with lung adenocarcinoma.

This chain connects TRBV7-9 to TRBJ1-2; D might be TRBD1 (5 bases). The CDR3 length is 13 residues. V lost 5 bases, J lost 3 bases, and 10 bases lay in between. The germline CDR1 and CDR2 sequences are SEHNR and FQNEAQ (reference sequence). In DNA, the CDR3 is TGTGCCAGCAGCCCTGACAGTGACTATGGCTACACCTTC. It codes for CASSPDSDYGYTF. The variable domain in full, with the rest retrieved from reference TRBV7-9 and TRBJ1-2, is DTGVSQNPRHKITKRGQNVTFRCDPISEHNRLYWYRQTLGQGPEFLTYFQNEAQLEKSRLLSDRFSAERPKGSFSTLEIQRTEQGDSAMYLCASSPDSDYGYTFGSGTRLTVV.

The rearrangement links TRBV10-3 to TRBJ2-5; 9 bases match TRBD1. The CDR3 consists of 15 residues. Germline CDR1 reads ENHRY; CDR2 reads SYGVKD. V shed 10 bases, J shed 3 bases, and the junction held 12 bases outside the gene matches. The CDR3 DNA sequence: TGTGCCACTCGGGACAGGGAGCGGTGGGAAGAGACCCAGTACTTC. Translation: CATRDRERWEETQYF.

The chain links TRBV4-2 to TRBJ1-1; D ambiguous. Germline CDR1 and CDR2: LGHNA and YNFKEQ. V lost 0 bases, J lost 1 base, and 9 bases lay in between. The CDR3 is 15 residues long. The CDR3 protein is CASSQDLGRNTEAFF. CDR3 nucleotide sequence: TGTGCCAGCAGCCAAGATTTGGGCAGGAACACTGAAGCTTTCTTT.

CDR3 DNA: TGTGCCAGCAGTGAAAACTTCGGGGGGGCCAGAGCTGAAAAACTGTTTTTT. Protein: CASSENFGGARAEKLFF. This chain connects TRBV2 to TRBJ1-4, with a weak D call TRBD1 (6 bases). V gave up 2 bases and J gave up 7 bases, with 20 bases separating them. The CDR3 consists of 17 residues. Germline V gene sequence: CDR1 SNHLY, CDR2 FYNNEI.

This clone was counted between two and nine times. The V and J genes are TRBV6-1 and TRBJ1-5; perhaps TRBD1 as D (5 bases). Germline CDR1 is MNHNS and CDR2 is SASEGT. The CDR3 has 14 residues. Trimming took 3 bases from V and 4 from J, leaving 10 bases between them. The CDR3 protein is CASSEQGGNQPQHF. The CDR3, as DNA: TGTGCCAGCAGTGAGCAGGGAGGGAATCAGCCCCAGCATTTT.

V and J are TRBV6-4 and TRBJ1-1, with unresolved D. V shed 3 bases and J shed 0 bases, with 5 bases lying between them. Germline assignment: CDR1 MRHNA and CDR2 SNTAGT. The CDR3 covers 13 residues. The CDR3 loop reads CASSEDMNTEAFF. The CDR3 nucleotides read TGTGCCAGCAGTGAAGACATGAACACTGAAGCTTTCTTT.

Judged by abundance, this clone is large. This chain links TRBV10-3 with TRBJ2-6, with a tentative D call TRBD1 (5 bases). V lost 6 bases and J lost 4, with 19 bases in between. The CDR3 is made up of 17 amino acids. Germline lookup yields CDR1 ENHRY and CDR2 SYGVKD. The CDR3 protein is CAISLDTDAPGANVLTF. CDR3 coding DNA: TGTGCCATCAGCCTGGACACGGACGCTCCCGGGGCCAACGTCCTGACTTTC.

Only one count was recorded for this clone. This sequence joins TRBV11-2 and TRBJ2-7, with D unclear. CDR3 size: 13 residues. Trimming cost V 1 base and J 4 bases, with 8 bases left between them. CDR1 and CDR2 (germline): SGHAT, FQNNGV. For the CDR3, the DNA is TGTGCCAGCAGCTTAGGCCAGTCTTACGAGCAGTACGTC. Its protein is CASSLGQSYEQYV.

This chain connects TRBV9 to TRBJ2-5, with 14 bases aligning to TRBD2. The germline CDR1 and CDR2 sequences are SGDLS and YYNGEE. The CDR3 covers 15 residues. V shed 2 bases and J 5 bases; nucleotides not matched to a gene: 2. The CDR3 sequence: CASSVTSGRVETQYF. The CDR3 region has the DNA TGTGCCAGCAGCGTGACTAGCGGGAGGGTGGAGACCCAGTACTTC.

The V gene is TRBV29-1, the J gene TRBJ1-3; 8 nucleotides agree with TRBD1. Trimming at V came to 6 bases and at J to 1 base, leaving 8 bases not matched to a gene. The V gene's germline CDR1 is SQVTM and CDR2 ANQGSEA. The CDR3 is 15 residues long. The CDR3 DNA reads as TGCAGCGTCGTGACGACAGGGGAATCTGGAAACACCATATATTTT. It codes for CSVVTTGESGNTIYF. The entire variable domain, with the rest obtained from reference TRBV29-1 and TRBJ1-3, is as follows: SAVISQKPSRDICQRGTSLTIQCQVDSQVTMMFWYRQQPGQSLTLIATANQGSEATYESGFVIDKFPISRPNLTFSTLTVSNMSPEDSSIYLCSVVTTGESGNTIYFGEGSWLTVV.

The chain links TRBV7-3 to TRBJ2-3; 11 bases line up with TRBD2. There are 16 residues in the CDR3. Germline assignment: CDR1 SGHTA and CDR2 FQGTGA. Trimming removed 2 bases from V and 5 bases from J; junction bases left unmatched: 6. The CDR3 is CASSLGSGRAIDTQYF. CDR3 in DNA: TGTGCCAGCAGCTTAGGTAGCGGGAGGGCCATAGATACGCAGTATTTT. The full variable domain, in which reference TRBV7-3 and TRBJ2-3 provide the parts outside the CDR3, is GAGVSQTPSNKVTEKGKYVELRCDPISGHTALYWYRQSLGQGPEFLIYFQGTGAADDSGLPNDRFFAVRPEGSVSTLKIQRTERGDSAVYLCASSLGSGRAIDTQYFGPGTRLTVL.

The gene calls are TRBV30 and TRBJ2-2; D assignment may be TRBD1 or TRBD2 (6 bases each). Germline-derived CDR1 and CDR2 are GTSNPN and SVGIG (reference sequence). V gave up 0 bases and J gave up 6 bases, with 8 bases separating them. The length of the CDR3 is 13 residues. The CDR3 loop reads CAWSVRGAGELFF. In DNA, the CDR3 is TGTGCCTGGAGTGTAAGGGGGGCCGGGGAGCTGTTTTTT.

This clone appeared once. The genes are TRBV15 and TRBJ2-3; D not certain. CDR1 and CDR2 (germline): LNHNV, YYDKDF (reference sequence). Trimming pared 3 bases from V and 1 base from J, leaving 17 bases between. The CDR3 consists of 17 residues. DNA for the CDR3: TGTGCCACCAGCAGTGGCGACTTGGCTAAAGGCACAGATACGCAGTATTTT. Protein product: CATSSGDLAKGTDTQYF. Full variable domain (missing parts from reference TRBV15 and TRBJ2-3): DAMVIQNPRYQVTQFGKPVTLSCSQTLNHNVMYWYQQKSSQAPKLLFHYYDKDFNNEADTPDNFQSRRPNTSFCFLDIRSPGLGDTAMYLCATSSGDLAKGTDTQYFGPGTRLTVL.

The V gene is TRBV28, the J gene TRBJ2-3; D not certain. Germline lookup yields CDR1 MDHEN and CDR2 SYDVKM. Trimming took 2 bases from V and 1 from J, leaving 7 bases between them. This CDR3 has 14 residues. This CDR3 reads CASSLGPGTDTQYF. The CDR3 nucleotides read TGTGCCAGCAGTTTAGGGCCCGGCACAGATACGCAGTATTTT. The complete variable domain, with remaining parts taken from reference TRBV28 and TRBJ2-3, reads DVKVTQSSRYLVKRTGEKVFLECVQDMDHENMFWYRQDPGLGLRLIYFSYDVKMKEKGDIPEGYSVSREKKERFSLILESASTNQTSMYLCASSLGPGTDTQYFGPGTRLTVL.

The chain couples TRBV6-6 to TRBJ2-7; D uncertain. The CDR3 contains 11 residues. V dropped 6 bases and J dropped 0 bases, with 3 bases sitting between them. Germline-derived CDR1 and CDR2 are MNHNY and SVGAGI (reference sequence). CDR3 sequence (DNA): TGTGCCAGCAGAAACTCCTACGAGCAGTACGTC. Translating it yields CASRNSYEQYV.

The chain uses TRBV7-8 and TRBJ1-1; no firm D call. The CDR3 is 13 residues long. The germline V gene encodes CDR1 SGHVS and CDR2 FQNEAQ. The ends were cut back, 5 bases at V and 1 base at J, with 8 bases in the middle. CDR3 loop: CASSHRTNTEAFF. In DNA, the CDR3 is TGTGCCAGCAGCCACCGGACGAACACTGAAGCTTTCTTT.

The chain carries TRBV2 and TRBJ2-2, with 7 bases identical to TRBD1. The CDR3 runs to 14 residues. The V and J ends lost 7 bases and 2 bases, in that order; junction bases with no gene match: 4. CDR1 and CDR2 from the germline V gene are SNHLY and FYNNEI. CDR3 protein: CASIGTANTGELFF. The CDR3 DNA is TGTGCCAGCATTGGGACAGCTAACACCGGGGAGCTGTTTTTT.

This clone was counted between two and nine times. The chain links TRBV5-1 to TRBJ1-2, with 9 bases aligning to TRBD1. The germline V gene encodes CDR1 SGHRS and CDR2 YFSETQ. V was pared by 2 bases and J by 6 bases, with 5 bases of the junction left unmatched. CDR3 length: 14 amino acids. The CDR3 bases are TGCGCCAGCAGCTTTGGGGGACAGGGTGATGGCTACACCTTC. Translated: CASSFGGQGDGYTF.

The rearrangement uses TRBV7-2 and TRBJ1-1; the D is unclear. The V end was cut by 8 bases, the J end by 5 bases, with 21 bases between. Germline CDR1 reads SGHTA; CDR2 reads FQGNSA. The CDR3 extends over 15 amino acids. CDR3 in amino acids: CASLAGYGFETEAFF. The DNA for the CDR3 is TGTGCCAGCCTAGCGGGTTACGGGTTTGAGACTGAAGCTTTCTTT.

This clone was picked up a small number of times. This sequence joins TRBV7-2 and TRBJ2-3; D uncertain. V shed 1 base and J shed 3 bases, with 8 bases lying between them. CDR1 is SGHTA and CDR2 is FQGNSA in the germline V gene. This CDR3 has 14 amino acids. The CDR3 is CASSLVELTDTQYF. CDR3 DNA: TGTGCCAGCAGCTTAGTGGAGCTGACAGATACGCAGTATTTT. The full variable domain, completed using reference TRBV7-2 and TRBJ2-3, is GAGVSQSPSNKVTEKGKDVELRCDPISGHTALYWYRQSLGQGLEFLIYFQGNSAPDKSGLPSDRFSAERTGGSVSTLTIQRTQQEDSAVYLCASSLVELTDTQYFGPGTRLTVL.

The chain is built from TRBV28 and TRBJ2-7; D gene ambiguous. V was pared by 2 bases and J by 4 bases, with 18 bases between. CDR3 length: 16 amino acids. In germline, CDR1 is MDHEN, CDR2 SYDVKM. This CDR3 is CASSLIRVEQSYEQYF. The CDR3 DNA reads TGTGCCAGCAGTTTAATCCGGGTCGAGCAATCTTACGAGCAGTACTTC.

The CDR3 loop is CASSQGVSTPNTEAFF. The CDR3 DNA is TGTGCCAGCAGCCAAGGTGTGAGTACCCCGAACACTGAAGCTTTCTTT. This rearrangement joins TRBV14 to TRBJ1-1; the D is unclear. V dropped 1 base and J dropped 1 base, with 13 bases sitting between them. The CDR3 loop spans 16 amino acids. Germline CDR1 reads SGHDN; CDR2 reads FVKESK. Together with reference TRBV14 and TRBJ1-1, the CDR3 gives the full variable domain: EAGVTQFPSHSVIEKGQTVTLRCDPISGHDNLYWYRRVMGKEIKFLLHFVKESKQDESGMPNNRFLAERTGGTYSTLKVQPAELEDSGVYFCASSQGVSTPNTEAFFGQGTRLTVV.

The V and J genes are TRBV27 and TRBJ2-7; 7 bases line up with TRBD1. Germline values: CDR1 MNHEY, CDR2 SMNVEV (reference sequence). The CDR3 consists of 15 residues. J gave up 0 bases and V 5 bases, and 7 bases lay outside the gene matches. In nucleotides, the CDR3 is TGTGCCAGCAGTCAGGGACAGCTGAGCTCCTACGAGCAGTACTTC. Translation: CASSQGQLSSYEQYF.

For this clone: One end of the junction does not line up with germline, which may come from a read error. The V gene is TRBV5-1, the J gene TRBJ2-7, with 9 bases matching TRBD2. The germline gives CDR1 SGHRS, CDR2 YFSETQ. The CDR3 is 15 residues long. The CDR3 region has the DNA TGCGCCAGCAGCTTGGACCCGGGGACTAGCATGCTTTTGGACTTC. This sequence encodes CASSLDPGTSMLLDF.

J is TRBJ2-5 and V is TRBV5-6; TRBD1 matches 7 bases. There are 14 residues in the CDR3. The V gene's germline CDR1 is SGHDT and CDR2 YYEEEE. After removal of 0 bases from V and 6 bases from J, the junction contained 5 bases not matched to a gene. CDR3 in amino acids: CASSLGQGRQTQYF. The CDR3 coding sequence is TGTGCCAGCAGCTTGGGACAGGGCAGGCAGACCCAGTACTTC.

This clone turned up a few times. The chain joins TRBV18 to TRBJ2-2, with 7 bases fitting TRBD2. The germline V gene has CDR1 KGHSH and CDR2 LQKENI. The trim removed 1 base at V and 4 bases at J, leaving 6 bases unmatched. The CDR3 is 16 amino acids. The DNA of the CDR3 is TGTGCCAGCTCACCACAGGCGGGAGAGGGCACCGGGGAGCTGTTTTTT. As protein: CASSPQAGEGTGELFF. Complete variable domain (other parts from reference TRBV18 and TRBJ2-2): NAGVMQNPRHLVRRRGQEARLRCSPMKGHSHVYWYRQLPEEGLKFMVYLQKENIIDESGMPKERFSAEFPKEGPSILRIQQVVRGDSAAYFCASSPQAGEGTGELFFGEGSRLTVL.

The chain joins TRBV30 to TRBJ2-7; D is perhaps TRBD2 (5 bases). From germline, CDR1 is GTSNPN and CDR2 SVGIG (reference sequence). The CDR3 runs 13 residues. V was cut by 0 bases and J by 7 bases, with 13 bases left in between. The CDR3 DNA follows: TGTGCCTGGAGTGTATCGGAGGCGGGTGAGCAGTACGTC. Its protein product is CAWSVSEAGEQYV.

The chain couples TRBV18 to TRBJ1-4, with 11 bases identical to TRBD1. Germline loops: CDR1 KGHSH, CDR2 LQKENI. The CDR3 has 14 amino acids. J gave up 7 bases and V 5 bases, and 3 bases lay outside the gene matches. Here the CDR3 reads CASSTGTGGEKLFF. CDR3 DNA sequence: TGTGCCAGCTCAACCGGGACAGGGGGTGAAAAACTGTTTTTT.

This clone was detected a few times. The V and J genes are TRBV27 and TRBJ2-7; TRBD1 matches 7 bases. The CDR3 consists of 14 residues. Trimming at V came to 4 bases and at J to 0 bases, leaving 3 bases not matched to a gene. Germline assignment: CDR1 MNHEY and CDR2 SMNVEV (reference sequence). The CDR3 loop reads CASSSGQSSYEQYF. CDR3 sequence (DNA): TGTGCCAGCAGTTCGGGACAGAGCTCCTACGAGCAGTACTTC.